A selection of T cell receptor beta chains follows, all from one sample in a study of cytomegalovirus exposure and HLA in healthy donors. Some clones are missing from TCRdb's copy, which holds only in-frame ones; the method was immunoSEQ multiplex PCR. The sample carries 140,000 to 150,000 clones, 65% to 85% recorded once. Source material: PBMCs. The receptors originated from a woman in her forties in good health and CMV-seropositive. Both conserved end residues are part of each CDR3. Each record gives: V gene, D gene, J gene, clone size, CDR3 DNA, CDR3 protein. D genes are given only for firm matches. Only some rows state a clone size, as once, few, many or a class for expanded clones.

V: TRBV5-6
D: NA
J: TRBJ1-1
size: NA
DNA: TGTGCCAGCAGCTTGGCCGGGGGGAAGGCTTTCTTT
CDR3: CASSLAGGKAFF

V: TRBV7-6
D: TRBD2
J: TRBJ2-1
size: once
DNA: TGTGCCAGCAGCAAACTAGCGGGGGGGCCCGGTGAGCAGTTCTTC
CDR3: CASSKLAGGPGEQFF

V: TRBV19
D: TRBD1
J: TRBJ2-5
size: NA
DNA: TGTGCCAGTAGCAACACCCCGGGACAGAGAGAGACCCAGTACTTC
CDR3: CASSNTPGQRETQYF

V: TRBV28
D: NA
J: TRBJ1-2
size: NA
DNA: TGTGCCAGCAGTACCCTTCCCGGGACACCTCCGACCTTGACCTTC
CDR3: CASSTLPGTPPTLTF

V: TRBV2
D: NA
J: TRBJ1-4
size: NA
DNA: TGTGCCAGCAGGGCGGGACCTGTCGCATCGGGTGAAAAACTGTTTTTT
CDR3: CASRAGPVASGEKLFF

V: TRBV2
D: TRBD1
J: TRBJ1-1
size: few
DNA: TGTGCCAGCAGAGACAGGGTTGGAACTGAAGCTTTCTTT
CDR3: CASRDRVGTEAFF

V: TRBV18
D: TRBD1
J: TRBJ2-7
size: NA
DNA: TGTGCCAGCTCACCAGTAGGACAGGGCGACGAGCAGTACTTC
CDR3: CASSPVGQGDEQYF

V: TRBV5-4
D: TRBD1
J: TRBJ1-1
size: NA
DNA: TGTGCCAGCAGCCAAAAATCCGGGACAGGGGCTGAAGCTTTCTTT
CDR3: CASSQKSGTGAEAFF

V: TRBV28
D: NA
J: TRBJ1-2
size: NA
DNA: TGTGCCAGCACCGTAGCTAACTATGGCTACACCTTC
CDR3: CASTVANYGYTF

V: TRBV2
D: NA
J: TRBJ2-7
size: NA
DNA: TGTGCCAGCAGTAAGGACAGAAGCTCCTACGAGCAGTACTTC
CDR3: CASSKDRSSYEQYF

V: TRBV6-1
D: NA
J: TRBJ1-5
size: NA
DNA: TGTGCCAGCAGTGAAAGGGGCGCCAATCAGCCCCAGCATTTT
CDR3: CASSERGANQPQHF

V: TRBV7-9
D: NA
J: TRBJ2-3
size: once
DNA: TGTGCCAGCAGCCCGAGACAGTTCGAAGATACGCAGTATTTT
CDR3: CASSPRQFEDTQYF

V: TRBV10-2
D: TRBD1
J: TRBJ2-7
size: NA
DNA: TGCGCCAGCAGCCGGACAGGGGCCTACGAGCAGTACTTC
CDR3: CASSRTGAYEQYF

V: TRBV2
D: TRBD1
J: TRBJ1-4
size: NA
DNA: TGTGCCAGCAGCCCATGGACAGGCCCTTCTGAAAAACTGTTTTTT
CDR3: CASSPWTGPSEKLFF

V: TRBV7-6
D: TRBD2
J: TRBJ2-2
size: once
DNA: TGTGCCAGCAGCCCGAGCGGGGGGCGGAACACCGGGGAGCTGTTTTTT
CDR3: CASSPSGGRNTGELFF

V: TRBV19
D: TRBD1
J: TRBJ1-1
size: NA
DNA: TGTGCCAGTAGTATCGACAGGGTGAACACTGAAGCTTTCTTT
CDR3: CASSIDRVNTEAFF

V: TRBV6-5
D: TRBD2
J: TRBJ2-1
size: few
DNA: TGTGCCAGCAGCCCCTCGGGGGGGATATGGGATGAGCAGTTCTTC
CDR3: CASSPSGGIWDEQFF

V: TRBV6-1
D: NA
J: TRBJ1-6
size: NA
DNA: TGTGCCATCTTTGGAGGGAATTCACCCCTCCACTTT
CDR3: CAIFGGNSPLHF

V: TRBV14
D: NA
J: TRBJ1-4
size: NA
DNA: TGTGCCAGCAGCCAAGGGACAGTTAATGAAAAACTGTTTTTT
CDR3: CASSQGTVNEKLFF

V: TRBV7-6
D: TRBD2
J: TRBJ2-1
size: NA
DNA: TGTGCCAGCAGCCCGAGGGTAGCGGGCTTTCTATACAATGAGCAGTTCTTC
CDR3: CASSPRVAGFLYNEQFF

V: TRBV6-6
D: TRBD1
J: TRBJ2-7
size: few
DNA: TGTGCCAGCAGATCCGGGACAGGGGTTTACGAGCAGTACTTC
CDR3: CASRSGTGVYEQYF

V: TRBV27
D: TRBD1
J: TRBJ2-7
size: NA
DNA: TGTGCCAGCAGCTCCGGGACAGGGGGGAAAGAGCAGTACTTC
CDR3: CASSSGTGGKEQYF

V: TRBV19
D: NA
J: TRBJ2-2
size: once
DNA: TGTGCCAGTAGCCAACAGGGAACAAACACCGGGGAGCTGTTTTTT
CDR3: CASSQQGTNTGELFF

V: TRBV7-9
D: NA
J: TRBJ1-4
size: NA
DNA: TGTGCCAGCAGCAATAGTGGGGCTACGGGTTATGGTGAAAAACTGTTTTTT
CDR3: CASSNSGATGYGEKLFF

V: TRBV30
D: TRBD1
J: TRBJ1-4
size: NA
DNA: TGTGCCTGGAGCTGGACAGGGGCTGAAAAACTGTTTTTT
CDR3: CAWSWTGAEKLFF

V: TRBV19
D: TRBD2
J: TRBJ2-1
size: NA
DNA: TGTGCCAGTAGTAGGTCAGCGGGGGGGCTGGGGGAGCAGTTCTTC
CDR3: CASSRSAGGLGEQFF

V: TRBV4-2
D: NA
J: TRBJ2-2
size: NA
DNA: TGTGCCAGCAGCCAAAATTCTCAGGTGGCCACCGGGGAGCTGTTTTTT
CDR3: CASSQNSQVATGELFF

V: TRBV4-2
D: NA
J: TRBJ1-2
size: NA
DNA: TGTGCCAGCAGCCAAGATGGGGGGGCGGACTATGGCTACACCTTC
CDR3: CASSQDGGADYGYTF

V: TRBV9
D: NA
J: TRBJ1-1
size: NA
DNA: TGTGCCAGCAGCAGATCGGCAGGGGTCGACACTGAAGCTTTCTTT
CDR3: CASSRSAGVDTEAFF

V: TRBV29-1
D: TRBD1
J: TRBJ1-2
size: NA
DNA: TGCAGCGTTGCGACCGGGACAGGGAACTATGGCTACACCTTC
CDR3: CSVATGTGNYGYTF

V: TRBV13
D: TRBD1
J: TRBJ2-7
size: NA
DNA: TGTGCCAGCAGGCGACAGGGAACCTACGAGCAGTACTTC
CDR3: CASRRQGTYEQYF

V: TRBV5-4
D: NA
J: TRBJ1-2
size: NA
DNA: TGTGCCAGCACAACCCCAGGGGAGGGGGTTGACTATGGCTACACCTTC
CDR3: CASTTPGEGVDYGYTF

V: TRBV2
D: NA
J: TRBJ2-2
size: NA
DNA: TGTGCCAGCAATTTGATCATAGCAGCCGGGGAGCTGTTTTTT
CDR3: CASNLIIAAGELFF

V: TRBV11-2
D: TRBD1
J: TRBJ2-5
size: NA
DNA: TGTGCCAGCAGCTTAAGCGCCAGGGGGCTGGAGACCCAGTACTTC
CDR3: CASSLSARGLETQYF

V: TRBV28
D: NA
J: TRBJ2-1
size: few
DNA: TGTGCCAGCAGTTCCGGGAGCTGGGGCCGCAATGAGCAGTTCTTC
CDR3: CASSSGSWGRNEQFF

V: TRBV2
D: NA
J: TRBJ1-1
size: few
DNA: TGTGCCAGCAGTGTTGAACAGCTGAACACTGAAGCTTTCTTT
CDR3: CASSVEQLNTEAFF

V: TRBV5-4
D: TRBD2
J: TRBJ2-1
size: NA
DNA: TGTGCCAGCAACCCTCGGGGGGGCCCTGAGCAGTTCTTC
CDR3: CASNPRGGPEQFF

V: TRBV11-3
D: NA
J: TRBJ2-5
size: NA
DNA: TGTGCCAGCAGCGCGACTAACGAAGAGACCCAGTACTTC
CDR3: CASSATNEETQYF

V: TRBV27
D: TRBD1
J: TRBJ1-2
size: few
DNA: TGTGCCAGCAGTTCGGGACAGGTTAACTATGGCTACACCTTC
CDR3: CASSSGQVNYGYTF

V: TRBV12-5
D: NA
J: TRBJ2-7
size: NA
DNA: TGTGCTAGTGGTTTGGTCAAGGGGTCGGAGCAGTACTTC
CDR3: CASGLVKGSEQYF

V: TRBV10-3
D: NA
J: TRBJ2-3
size: NA
DNA: TGTGCCATCAGTGACACTGGCACAGATACGCAGTATTTT
CDR3: CAISDTGTDTQYF

V: TRBV6-1
D: NA
J: TRBJ2-7
size: NA
DNA: TGTGCCAGCAGTGATGGGGAGAGGTTCTACGAGCAGTACTTC
CDR3: CASSDGERFYEQYF

V: TRBV28
D: NA
J: TRBJ1-2
size: NA
DNA: TGTGCCAGCACCCCAACAACCCCTAACTATGGCTACACCTTC
CDR3: CASTPTTPNYGYTF

V: TRBV10-3
D: NA
J: TRBJ1-2
size: NA
DNA: TGTGCCATCAGTGAGACGCGGGGCTACACCTTC
CDR3: CAISETRGYTF

V: TRBV6-6
D: NA
J: TRBJ1-6
size: NA
DNA: TGTGCCAGCACCCGGACTCTAAGCTCCTATAATTCACCCCTCCACTTT
CDR3: CASTRTLSSYNSPLHF

V: TRBV18
D: NA
J: TRBJ1-5
size: NA
DNA: TGTGCCAGCCGAGATGGTGTTAGCAATCAGCCCCAGCATTTT
CDR3: CASRDGVSNQPQHF

V: TRBV11-1
D: NA
J: TRBJ1-1
size: NA
DNA: TGTGCCAGCAGCCACCGATGGCCGGGGAAGAACACTGAAGCTTTCTTT
CDR3: CASSHRWPGKNTEAFF

V: TRBV9
D: NA
J: TRBJ1-1
size: NA
DNA: TGTGCCAGCAGCGTGCAGGACACTTTCAACACTGAAGCTTTCTTT
CDR3: CASSVQDTFNTEAFF

V: TRBV9
D: NA
J: TRBJ1-2
size: NA
DNA: TGTGCCAGCAGCGACAGTGGGGGGAAGGGTGGCTACACCTTC
CDR3: CASSDSGGKGGYTF

V: TRBV27
D: NA
J: TRBJ1-2
size: NA
DNA: TGTGCCAGCAGCGTGGGGCAGCTTAACTATGGCTACACCTTC
CDR3: CASSVGQLNYGYTF